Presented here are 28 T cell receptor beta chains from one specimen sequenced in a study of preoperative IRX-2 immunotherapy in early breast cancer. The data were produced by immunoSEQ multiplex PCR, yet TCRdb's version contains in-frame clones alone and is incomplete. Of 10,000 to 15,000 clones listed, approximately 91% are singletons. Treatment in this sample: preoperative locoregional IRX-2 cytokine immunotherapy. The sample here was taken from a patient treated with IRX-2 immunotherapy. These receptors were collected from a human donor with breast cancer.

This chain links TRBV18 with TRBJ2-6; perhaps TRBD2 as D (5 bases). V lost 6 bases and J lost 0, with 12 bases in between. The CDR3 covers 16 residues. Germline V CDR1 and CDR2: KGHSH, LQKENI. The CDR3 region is CASSPKLGSGANVLTF. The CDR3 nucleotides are TGTGCCAGCTCGCCTAAACTAGGCTCTGGGGCCAACGTCCTGACTTTC.

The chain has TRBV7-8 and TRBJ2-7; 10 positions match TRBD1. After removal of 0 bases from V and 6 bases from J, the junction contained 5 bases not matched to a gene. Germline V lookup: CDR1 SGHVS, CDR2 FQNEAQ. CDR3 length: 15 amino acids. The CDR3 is CASSLARDRGLEQYV. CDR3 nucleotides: TGTGCCAGCAGCTTAGCCCGGGACAGGGGCCTCGAGCAGTACGTC.

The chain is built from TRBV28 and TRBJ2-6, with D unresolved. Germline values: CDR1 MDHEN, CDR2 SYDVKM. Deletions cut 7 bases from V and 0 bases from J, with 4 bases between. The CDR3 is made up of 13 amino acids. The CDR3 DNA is TGTGCCAGCACAAACTCTGGGGCCAACGTCCTGACTTTC. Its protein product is CASTNSGANVLTF.

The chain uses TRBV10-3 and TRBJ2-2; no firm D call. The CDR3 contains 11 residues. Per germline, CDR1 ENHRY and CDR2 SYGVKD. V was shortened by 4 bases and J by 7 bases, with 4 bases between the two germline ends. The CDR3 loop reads CAISVNGELFF. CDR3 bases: TGTGCCATCAGTGTGAACGGGGAGCTGTTTTTT.

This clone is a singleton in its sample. The CDR3 region is CASSRGSGGDTQYF. CDR3 DNA sequence: TGTGCCAGCTCACGAGGGAGCGGGGGAGATACGCAGTATTTT. The chain has TRBV18 and TRBJ2-3; 8 nucleotides match TRBD2. This CDR3 has 14 residues. Germline values: CDR1 KGHSH, CDR2 LQKENI. With V trimmed by 4 bases and J by 5 bases, 5 bases remained unmatched.

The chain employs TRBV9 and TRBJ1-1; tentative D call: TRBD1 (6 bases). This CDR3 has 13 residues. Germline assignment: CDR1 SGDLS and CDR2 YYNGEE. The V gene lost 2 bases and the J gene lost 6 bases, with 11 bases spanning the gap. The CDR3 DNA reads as TGTGCCAGCAGCGTCGGGGGGCGGGCTGAAGCTTTCTTT. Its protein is CASSVGGRAEAFF.

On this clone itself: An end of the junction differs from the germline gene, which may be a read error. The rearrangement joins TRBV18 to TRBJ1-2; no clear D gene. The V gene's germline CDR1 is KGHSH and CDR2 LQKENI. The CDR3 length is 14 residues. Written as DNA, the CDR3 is TGTACCAGCTCACCTCCGTTACAAAACTATGGCTACACCTTC. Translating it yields CTSSPPLQNYGYTF.

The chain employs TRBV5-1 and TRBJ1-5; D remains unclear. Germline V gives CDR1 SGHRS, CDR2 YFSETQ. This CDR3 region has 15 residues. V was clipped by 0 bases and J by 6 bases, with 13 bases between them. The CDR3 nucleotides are TGCGCCAGCAGCTTGGATGAGAGGGTTGGTCAGCCCCAGCATTTT. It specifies CASSLDERVGQPQHF.

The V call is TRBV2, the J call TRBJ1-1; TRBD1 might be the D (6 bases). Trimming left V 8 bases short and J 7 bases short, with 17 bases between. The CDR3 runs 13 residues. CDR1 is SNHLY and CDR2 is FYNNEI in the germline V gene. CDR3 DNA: TGTGCCAGCGTGGAGGGGGGGGGCCATGAAGCTTTCTTT. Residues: CASVEGGGHEAFF.

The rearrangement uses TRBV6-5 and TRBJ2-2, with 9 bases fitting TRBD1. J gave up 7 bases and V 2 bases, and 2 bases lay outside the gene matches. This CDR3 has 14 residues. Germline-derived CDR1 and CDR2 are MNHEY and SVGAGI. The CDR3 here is CASSYGTGIGELFF. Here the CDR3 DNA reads TGTGCCAGCAGTTACGGGACAGGGATCGGGGAGCTGTTTTTT.

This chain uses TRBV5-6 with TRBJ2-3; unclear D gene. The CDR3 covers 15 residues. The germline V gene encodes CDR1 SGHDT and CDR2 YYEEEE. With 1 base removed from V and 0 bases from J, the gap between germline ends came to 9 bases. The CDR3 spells CASSLHGSSTDTQYF. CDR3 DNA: TGTGCCAGCAGCTTGCACGGGTCGAGCACAGATACGCAGTATTTT.

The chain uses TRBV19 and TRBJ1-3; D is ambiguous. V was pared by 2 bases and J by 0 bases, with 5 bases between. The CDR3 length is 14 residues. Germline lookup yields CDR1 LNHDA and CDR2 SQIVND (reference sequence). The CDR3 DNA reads TGTGCCAGTAGTATACAGAGCTCTGGAAACACCATATATTTT. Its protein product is CASSIQSSGNTIYF.

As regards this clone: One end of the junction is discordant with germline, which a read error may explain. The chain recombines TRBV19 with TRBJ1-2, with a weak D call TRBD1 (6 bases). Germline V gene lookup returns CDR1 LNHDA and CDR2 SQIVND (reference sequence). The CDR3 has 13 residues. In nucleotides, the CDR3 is TGTGCCAGTAGCATAGGGACATCTCATGGCTACACCTTC. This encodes CASSIGTSHGYTF.

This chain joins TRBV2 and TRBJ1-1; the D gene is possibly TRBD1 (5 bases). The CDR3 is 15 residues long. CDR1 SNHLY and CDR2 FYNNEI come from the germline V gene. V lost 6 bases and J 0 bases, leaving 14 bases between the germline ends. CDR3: CASRPLGTMNTEAFF. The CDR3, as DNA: TGTGCCAGCAGGCCACTTGGGACGATGAACACTGAAGCTTTCTTT.

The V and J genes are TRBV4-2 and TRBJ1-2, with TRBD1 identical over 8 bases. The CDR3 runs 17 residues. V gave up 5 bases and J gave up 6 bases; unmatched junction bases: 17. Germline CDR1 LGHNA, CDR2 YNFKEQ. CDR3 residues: CASSFGQGIIGLNGYTF. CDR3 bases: TGTGCCAGCAGCTTCGGACAGGGTATAATTGGTTTGAATGGCTACACCTTC.

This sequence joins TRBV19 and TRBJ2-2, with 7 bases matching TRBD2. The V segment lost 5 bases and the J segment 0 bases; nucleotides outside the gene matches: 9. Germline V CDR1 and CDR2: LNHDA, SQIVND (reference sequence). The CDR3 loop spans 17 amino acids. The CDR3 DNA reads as TGTGCCAGTAGTCCCCTCCAAGCGGGGACGAACACCGGGGAGCTGTTTTTT. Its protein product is CASSPLQAGTNTGELFF.

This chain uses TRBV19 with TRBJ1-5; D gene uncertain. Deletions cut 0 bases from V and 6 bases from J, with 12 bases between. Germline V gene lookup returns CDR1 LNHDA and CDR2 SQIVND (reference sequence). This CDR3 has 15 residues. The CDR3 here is CASSIDNGFGQPQHF. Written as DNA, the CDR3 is TGTGCCAGTAGTATAGATAACGGTTTTGGTCAGCCCCAGCATTTT.

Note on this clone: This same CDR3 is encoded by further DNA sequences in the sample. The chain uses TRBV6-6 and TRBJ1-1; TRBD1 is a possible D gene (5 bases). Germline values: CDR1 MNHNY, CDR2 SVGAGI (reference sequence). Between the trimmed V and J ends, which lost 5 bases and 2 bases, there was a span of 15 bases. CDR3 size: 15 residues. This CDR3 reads CASSGGQWGNTEAFF. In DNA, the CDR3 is TGTGCCAGCAGTGGCGGACAATGGGGTAACACTGAAGCTTTCTTT.

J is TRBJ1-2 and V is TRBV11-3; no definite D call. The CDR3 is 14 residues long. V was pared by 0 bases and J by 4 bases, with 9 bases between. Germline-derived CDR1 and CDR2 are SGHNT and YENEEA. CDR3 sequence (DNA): TGTGCCAGCAGCTTAGATGGGGTACCCTATGGCTACACCTTC. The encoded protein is CASSLDGVPYGYTF.

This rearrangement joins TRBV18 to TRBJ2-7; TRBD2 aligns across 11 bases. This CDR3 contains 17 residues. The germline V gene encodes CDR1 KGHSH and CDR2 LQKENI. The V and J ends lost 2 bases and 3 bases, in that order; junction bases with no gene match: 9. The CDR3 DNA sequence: TGTGCCAGCTCACCAGTAAGACTAGCGGGACATGACTACGAGCAGTACGTC. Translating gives CASSPVRLAGHDYEQYV.

The CDR3 DNA follows: TGTGCCAGCAGCAGCGACGGACAGGCGAGTGCCAAAAACATTCAGTACTTC. Residues: CASSSDGQASAKNIQYF. This chain connects TRBV11-2 to TRBJ2-4; 7 nucleotides line up with TRBD1. CDR3 size: 17 residues. Germline CDR1 SGHAT, CDR2 FQNNGV. Germline trimming cut 5 bases from V and 1 base from J; bases unmatched to any gene: 11.

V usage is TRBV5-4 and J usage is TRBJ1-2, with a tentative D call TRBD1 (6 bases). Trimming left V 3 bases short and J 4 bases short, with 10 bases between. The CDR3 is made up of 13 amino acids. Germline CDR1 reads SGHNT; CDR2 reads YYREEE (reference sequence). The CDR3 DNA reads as TGTGCCAGCAGCTCTACAGGGAGCTATGGCTACACCTTC. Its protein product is CASSSTGSYGYTF. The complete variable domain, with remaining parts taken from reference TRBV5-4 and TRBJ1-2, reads ETGVTQSPTHLIKTRGQQVTLRCSSQSGHNTVSWYQQALGQGPQFIFQYYREEENGRGNFPPRFSGLQFPNYSSELNVNALELDDSALYLCASSSTGSYGYTFGSGTRLTVV.

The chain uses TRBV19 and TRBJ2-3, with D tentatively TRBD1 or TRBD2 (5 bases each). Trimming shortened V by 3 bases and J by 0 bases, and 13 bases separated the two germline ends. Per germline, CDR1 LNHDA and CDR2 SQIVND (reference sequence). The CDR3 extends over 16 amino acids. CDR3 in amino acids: CASSIWGRLSTDTQYF. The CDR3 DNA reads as TGTGCCAGTAGTATTTGGGGACGTCTAAGCACAGATACGCAGTATTTT.

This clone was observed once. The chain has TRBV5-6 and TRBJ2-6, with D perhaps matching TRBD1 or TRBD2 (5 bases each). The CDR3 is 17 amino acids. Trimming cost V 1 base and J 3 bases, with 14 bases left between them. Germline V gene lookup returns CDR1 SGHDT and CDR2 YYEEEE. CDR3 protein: CASSLNRAGSGANVLTF. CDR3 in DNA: TGTGCCAGCAGCTTGAATCGAGCAGGGAGTGGGGCCAACGTCCTGACTTTC.

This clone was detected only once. The chain's CDR3 is CASSFRAAVGETQYF. CDR3 bases: TGTGCCAGCAGTTTCAGGGCCGCGGTAGGAGAGACCCAGTACTTC. The rearrangement uses TRBV28 and TRBJ2-5; D might be TRBD1 (5 bases). The V and J ends lost 3 bases and 4 bases respectively, with 15 bases between them. The CDR3 has 15 residues. CDR1 is MDHEN and CDR2 is SYDVKM in the germline V gene. Based on the CDR3 plus reference TRBV28 and TRBJ2-5, the full variable domain is DVKVTQSSRYLVKRTGEKVFLECVQDMDHENMFWYRQDPGLGLRLIYFSYDVKMKEKGDIPEGYSVSREKKERFSLILESASTNQTSMYLCASSFRAAVGETQYFGPGTRLLVL.

In DNA form, the CDR3 reads TGTGCCAGCAGTTCACAGAATTACTATGGCTACACCTTC. Protein product: CASSSQNYYGYTF. V is TRBV27 and J is TRBJ1-2; no reliable D call. CDR3 length: 13 amino acids. Looked up from germline, CDR1 is MNHEY and CDR2 is SMNVEV (reference sequence). Trimming removed 4 bases from V and 3 bases from J, with 9 bases in between.

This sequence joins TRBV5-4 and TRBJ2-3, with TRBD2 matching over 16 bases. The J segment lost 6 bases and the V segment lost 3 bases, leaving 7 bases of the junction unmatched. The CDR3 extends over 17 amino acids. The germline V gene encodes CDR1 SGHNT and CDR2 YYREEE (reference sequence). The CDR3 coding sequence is TGTGCCAGCAGCTCCTCGGGGACTAGCGGGGGGGGCGATACGCAGTATTTT. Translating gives CASSSSGTSGGGDTQYF.

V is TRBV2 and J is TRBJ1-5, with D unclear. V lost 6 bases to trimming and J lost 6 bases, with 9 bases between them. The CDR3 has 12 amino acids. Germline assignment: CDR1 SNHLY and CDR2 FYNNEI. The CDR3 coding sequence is TGTGCCAGCAGCCAGGTTGGTCAGCCCCAGCATTTT. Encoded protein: CASSQVGQPQHF.